The clone carrying this TCR beta chain showed up many times. The target antigen is unknown. This CDR3 is built from 15 residues. Germline V gives CDR1 SGHAT, CDR2 FQNNGV. V lost 4 bases to trimming and J lost 10 bases; unmatched junction nucleotides: 7. The record originates from a study of early T cells in non-severe SARS-CoV-2 infection. Study summary: Bulk RNA isolated from unsorted whole blood underwent sequencing; chains were not paired.

Separate cDNA molecules each had unique molecular identifiers attached to them. TCRdb re-derived calls from the 5' RACE reads in MiXCR, one entry per CDR3 protein. The data hold tens of thousands of distinct CDR3 sequences, with around 6% observed a single time. Study-level findings and limits: VDJdb matching favored anti-spike CD8 responses, missing private and CD4 specificities.

This specimen was whole blood, taken at baseline. The sequence came from an adult who was a healthcare worker with PCR-confirmed SARS-CoV-2 infection or an uninfected control (not recorded which). The V gene is TRBV11-2, the J gene TRBJ2-1; 13 nucleotides align to TRBD2. CDR3 amino acids: CASSSGTSGNEEQFF. The CDR3 DNA sequence: TGTGCCAGCAGCTCCGGGACTAGCGGGAACGAAGAGCAGTTCTTC. The full variable domain, with the rest looked up from reference TRBV11-2 and TRBJ2-1, is EAGVAQSPRYKIIEKRQSVAFWCNPISGHATLYWYQQILGQGPKLLIQFQNNGVVDDSQLPKDRFSAERLKGVDSTLKIQPAKLEDSAVYLCASSSGTSGNEEQFFGPGTRLTVL.